The next 3 T cell receptor beta chains were all read from a single sample in a study of cytomegalovirus exposure and HLA in healthy donors (dated by TCRdb to 2016 to 2017). The library was generated by the immunoSEQ multiplex PCR assay. As stored in TCRdb, this immuneACCESS dataset retains in-frame rearrangements with V and J assigned. A fraction of the clones does not appear; measured against another copy, unresolved V genes explain less than half of the discrepancy, and the remainder lacks a known reason. The table for this sample lists 160,000 or so clones; 70% to 90% of them were counted only once. Of the sample, approximately 2.3% is held by the ten largest clones. Material: PBMCs. These TCRs come from a young man in good health and CMV-seropositive.

The chain employs TRBV7-9 and TRBJ2-7, with D unclear. The CDR3 has 15 residues. V shed 5 bases and J shed 1 base, with 15 bases lying between them. In germline, CDR1 is SEHNR, CDR2 FQNEAQ (reference sequence). CDR3 sequence (DNA): TGTGCCAGCAGCCCCCGCGCCACGCATTCCTACGAGCAGTACTTC. Translation: CASSPRATHSYEQYF.

V and J are TRBV7-9 and TRBJ2-3; TRBD2 agrees at 12 bases. Germline values: CDR1 SEHNR, CDR2 FQNEAQ (reference sequence). The trim removed 5 bases at V and 2 bases at J, leaving 8 bases unmatched. This CDR3 is 17 amino acids long. CDR3 residues: CASSPPSGGANTDTQYF. In nucleotides, the CDR3 is TGTGCCAGCAGCCCCCCTAGCGGGGGGGCTAACACAGATACGCAGTATTTT.

The rearrangement uses TRBV5-6 and TRBJ2-5; 15 bases are shared with TRBD2. CDR3 size: 16 residues. Per the germline V gene, CDR1 is SGHDT and CDR2 is YYEEEE. The V and J ends lost 2 bases and 5 bases, in that order; junction bases with no gene match: 4. CDR3 protein: CASSLGLAGGHETQYF. The CDR3 region has the DNA TGTGCCAGCAGCTTAGGACTAGCGGGGGGGCACGAGACCCAGTACTTC.